These 7 T cell receptor beta chains were all obtained from the same sample, sequenced in a study of cytomegalovirus exposure and HLA in healthy donors. Both 60 Vbeta primers and 13 Jbeta primers went into the PCR. The data were produced by immunoSEQ multiplex PCR, yet TCRdb's version contains in-frame clones alone and is incomplete. In the table there are approximately 86,000 clones, about 74% of which are singletons. The sequencing sample was made of PBMCs. The receptors derive from a middle-aged man in good health and CMV-seronegative.

This rearrangement joins TRBV6-1 to TRBJ2-5, with a possible D match to TRBD2 (6 bases). V was pared by 0 bases and J by 5 bases, with 10 bases between. The CDR3 length is 14 residues. The germline CDR1 and CDR2 sequences are MNHNS and SASEGT. CDR3 loop: CASSEAAGRETQYF. Written as DNA, the CDR3 is TGTGCCAGCAGTGAAGCGGCGGGGAGGGAGACCCAGTACTTC.

This chain connects TRBV7-9 to TRBJ2-5; 12 nucleotides align to TRBD1. The V gene's germline CDR1 is SEHNR and CDR2 FQNEAQ (reference sequence). Trimming cost V 5 bases and J 4 bases; bases outside gene matches: 8. CDR3 length: 16 amino acids. The chain's CDR3 is CASSLGTGGAGETQYF. The CDR3, as DNA: TGTGCCAGCAGCCTTGGGACAGGGGGCGCCGGAGAGACCCAGTACTTC.

Regarding this clone: Mismatch with germline at one junction end may stem from a read error. This chain uses TRBV7-2 with TRBJ2-6; 8 positions match TRBD1. Germline lookup yields CDR1 SGHTA and CDR2 FQGNSA. This CDR3 comprises 15 residues. The CDR3 DNA follows: TGTGCCAGCAGCCGTCAGGGGGCTGGGGCCAACGTCCTAACTTTC. This encodes CASSRQGAGANVLTF.

This chain uses TRBV30 with TRBJ2-1; possible D gene TRBD2, 6 bases. Per germline, CDR1 GTSNPN and CDR2 SVGIG (reference sequence). CDR3 length equals 14 residues. V lost 4 bases to trimming and J lost 4 bases, with 14 bases between them. The CDR3 protein is CAWMRLALYNEQFF. The CDR3 DNA reads TGTGCCTGGATGAGGCTAGCGCTTTACAATGAGCAGTTCTTC. The full variable domain, completed using reference TRBV30 and TRBJ2-1, is SQTIHQWPATLVQPVGSPLSLECTVEGTSNPNLYWYRQAAGRGLQLLFYSVGIGQISSEVPQNLSASRPQDRQFILSSKKLLLSDSGFYLCAWMRLALYNEQFFGPGTRLTVL.

J is TRBJ1-1 and V is TRBV25-1; no clear D gene. Germline V lookup: CDR1 MGHDK, CDR2 SYGVNS. The CDR3 is 14 amino acids. Trimming took off 5 bases at V and 3 bases at J, with 13 bases between the two ends. In DNA form, the CDR3 reads TGTGCCAGCAGTTTAAGTTCGAGATACACTGAAGCTTTCTTT. This translates into CASSLSSRYTEAFF.

V is TRBV10-3 and J is TRBJ1-3, with 8 bases lining up with TRBD1. There are 15 residues in the CDR3. Germline V gene data show CDR1 as ENHRY and CDR2 as SYGVKD. Germline trimming cut 4 bases from V and 3 bases from J; bases unmatched to any gene: 5. The CDR3 nucleotides read TGTGCCATCAGTGCGTCGGACAGGGTTGGAAACACCATATATTTT. Amino acids: CAISASDRVGNTIYF.

The chain joins TRBV25-1 to TRBJ2-7, with D possibly being TRBD1 (6 bases). The CDR3 runs to 13 residues. Trimming stripped 4 bases from V and 12 bases from J, with 19 bases between. Germline V lookup: CDR1 MGHDK, CDR2 SYGVNS. The DNA for the CDR3 is TGTGCCAGCAGTGTTTCTACCACAGGGTCGTCGTACTTC. As protein: CASSVSTTGSSYF.